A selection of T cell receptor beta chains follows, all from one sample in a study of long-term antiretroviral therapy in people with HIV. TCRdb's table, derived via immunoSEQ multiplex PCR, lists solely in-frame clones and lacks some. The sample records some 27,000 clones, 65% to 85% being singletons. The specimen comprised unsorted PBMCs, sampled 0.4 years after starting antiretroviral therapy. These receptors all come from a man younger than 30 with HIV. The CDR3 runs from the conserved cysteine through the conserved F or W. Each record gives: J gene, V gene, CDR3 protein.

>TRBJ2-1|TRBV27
CASSLSPVRLSHNEQFF
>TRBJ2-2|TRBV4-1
CASSQLFGTHTGELFF
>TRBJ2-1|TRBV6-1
CASSEFLASGGDEQFF
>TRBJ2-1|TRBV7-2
CASSLALAGGAYNEQFF
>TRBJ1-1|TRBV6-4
CASSDSMGGGTEAFF
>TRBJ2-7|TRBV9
CASSSRDSSYEQYF
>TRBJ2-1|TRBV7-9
CASSWGAEQFF
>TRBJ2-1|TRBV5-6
CASSPGTSEYYNEQFF
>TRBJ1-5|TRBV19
CASTLGNQPQHF
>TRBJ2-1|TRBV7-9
CASSPDSYNEQFF
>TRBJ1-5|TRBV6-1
CASSEVGGYSNQPQHF
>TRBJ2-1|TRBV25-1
CASSDRRGAYNEQFF
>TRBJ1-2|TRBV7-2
CASVLGGGYTF
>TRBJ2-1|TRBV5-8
CASSLDIRSNEQFF
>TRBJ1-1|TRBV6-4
CASSEGWNTEAFF
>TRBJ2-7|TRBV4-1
CASSQGTGVYEQYF
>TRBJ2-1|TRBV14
CASSQEPRGLYNEQFF
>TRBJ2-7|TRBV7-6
CASSATTGSTYEQYF
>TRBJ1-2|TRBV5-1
CASSLGNYGYTF
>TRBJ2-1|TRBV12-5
CASGGDGTTYNEQFF
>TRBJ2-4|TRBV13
CASSSAGTGGNLAKNIQYF
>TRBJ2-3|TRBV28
CASSPDPEGPDTQYF
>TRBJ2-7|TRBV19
CASSMTEGQGSSYEQYF
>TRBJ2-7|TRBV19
CASSARYEQYF
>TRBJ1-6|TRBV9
CASSGGGLSIGSPLHF
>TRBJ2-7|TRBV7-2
CASSPSSGTPSYEQYF
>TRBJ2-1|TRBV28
CASSWGAEQFF
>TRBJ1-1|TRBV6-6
CASSYSVRAMNTEAFF
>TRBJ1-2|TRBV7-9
CASSLGTAYGYTF
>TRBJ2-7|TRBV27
CASSFSGQQYF
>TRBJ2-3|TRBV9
CASSVSTSGNTDTQYF
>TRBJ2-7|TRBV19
CASSIDLGNGEQYF
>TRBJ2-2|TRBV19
CASSIRQGAGGELFF
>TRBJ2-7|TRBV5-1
CASSLAGQGGHEQYF
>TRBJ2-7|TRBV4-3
CASSQEADGLDYEQYF
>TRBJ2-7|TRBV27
CASSIGISSYEQYF
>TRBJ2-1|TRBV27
CASSFEWGMYNEQFF